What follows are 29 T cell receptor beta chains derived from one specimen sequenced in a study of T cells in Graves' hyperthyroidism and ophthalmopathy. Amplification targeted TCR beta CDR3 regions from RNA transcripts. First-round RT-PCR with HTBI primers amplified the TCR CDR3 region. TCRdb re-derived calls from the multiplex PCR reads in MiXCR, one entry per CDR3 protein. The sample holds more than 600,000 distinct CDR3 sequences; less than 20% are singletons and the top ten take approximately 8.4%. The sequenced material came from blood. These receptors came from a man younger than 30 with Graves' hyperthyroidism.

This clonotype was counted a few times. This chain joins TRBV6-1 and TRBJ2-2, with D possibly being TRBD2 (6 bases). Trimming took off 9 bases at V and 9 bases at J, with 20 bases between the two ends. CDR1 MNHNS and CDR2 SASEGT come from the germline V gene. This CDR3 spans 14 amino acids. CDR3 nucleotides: TGTGCCAGTTCGCCGGGACTCCCCCCCCGGGAGCTGTTTTTT. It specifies CASSPGLPPRELFF.

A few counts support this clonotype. The CDR3 DNA sequence: TGTGCCAGCACCGATGAGGGGCCACCGAATGAAAAACTGTTTTTT. Translated: CASTDEGPPNEKLFF. The chain employs TRBV12-3 or TRBV12-4 and TRBJ1-4; D is perhaps TRBD1 (5 bases). This CDR3 has 15 residues. Trimming took 7 bases from V and 5 from J, leaving 17 bases between them.

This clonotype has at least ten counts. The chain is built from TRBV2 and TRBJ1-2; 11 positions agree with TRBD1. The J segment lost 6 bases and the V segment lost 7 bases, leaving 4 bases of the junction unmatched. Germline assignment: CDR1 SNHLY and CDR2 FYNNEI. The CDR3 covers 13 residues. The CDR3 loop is CASTLDRGHGYTF. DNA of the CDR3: TGTGCCAGCACCTTGGACAGGGGGCATGGCTACACCTTC.

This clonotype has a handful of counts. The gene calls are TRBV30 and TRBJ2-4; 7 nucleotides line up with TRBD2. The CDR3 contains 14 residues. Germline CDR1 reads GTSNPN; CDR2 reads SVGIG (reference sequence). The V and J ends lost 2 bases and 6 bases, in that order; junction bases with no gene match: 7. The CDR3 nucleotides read TGTGCCTGGAGTCCCTCTAGCGGATTAAACATTCAGTACTTC. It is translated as CAWSPSSGLNIQYF.

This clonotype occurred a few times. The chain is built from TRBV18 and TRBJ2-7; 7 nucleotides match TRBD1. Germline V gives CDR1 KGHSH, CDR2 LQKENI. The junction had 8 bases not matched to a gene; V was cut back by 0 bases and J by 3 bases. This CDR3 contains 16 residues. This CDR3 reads CASSPPDRALIYEQYF. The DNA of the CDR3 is TGTGCCAGCTCACCACCTGACAGGGCGTTAATCTACGAGCAGTACTTC.

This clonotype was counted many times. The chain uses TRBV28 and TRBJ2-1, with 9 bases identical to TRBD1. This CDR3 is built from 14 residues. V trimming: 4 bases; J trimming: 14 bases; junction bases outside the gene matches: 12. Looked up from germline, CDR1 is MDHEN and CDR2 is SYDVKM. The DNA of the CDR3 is TGTGCCAGCAGTTCCTTTACAGGGGGCACTAATAAGTTCTTC. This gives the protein CASSSFTGGTNKFF.

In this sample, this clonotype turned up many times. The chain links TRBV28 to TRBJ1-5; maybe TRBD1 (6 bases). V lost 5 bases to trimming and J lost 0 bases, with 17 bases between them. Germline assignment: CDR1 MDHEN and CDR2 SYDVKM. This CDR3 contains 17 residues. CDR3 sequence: CASSPMTGLYSNQPQHF. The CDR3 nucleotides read TGTGCCAGCAGTCCAATGACAGGACTTTATAGCAATCAGCCCCAGCATTTT. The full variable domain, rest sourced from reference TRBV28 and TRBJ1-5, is DVKVTQSSRYLVKRTGEKVFLECVQDMDHENMFWYRQDPGLGLRLIYFSYDVKMKEKGDIPEGYSVSREKKERFSLILESASTNQTSMYLCASSPMTGLYSNQPQHFGDGTRLSIL.

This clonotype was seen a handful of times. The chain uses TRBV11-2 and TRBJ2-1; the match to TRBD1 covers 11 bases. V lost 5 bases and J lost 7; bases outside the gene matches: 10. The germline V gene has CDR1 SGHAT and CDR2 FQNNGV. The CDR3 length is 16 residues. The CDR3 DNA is TGTGCCAGCAGCGCTCGGGACAGGGGGTTATTGAATGAGCAGTTCTTC. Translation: CASSARDRGLLNEQFF.

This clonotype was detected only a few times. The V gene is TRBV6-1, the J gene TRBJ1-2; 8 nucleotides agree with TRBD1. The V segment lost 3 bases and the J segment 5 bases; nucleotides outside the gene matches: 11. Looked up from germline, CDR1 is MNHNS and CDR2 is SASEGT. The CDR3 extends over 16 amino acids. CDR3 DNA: TGTGCCAGCAGTGATGCCCCAACCGGGACAGGTTATGGCTACACCTTC. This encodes CASSDAPTGTGYGYTF.

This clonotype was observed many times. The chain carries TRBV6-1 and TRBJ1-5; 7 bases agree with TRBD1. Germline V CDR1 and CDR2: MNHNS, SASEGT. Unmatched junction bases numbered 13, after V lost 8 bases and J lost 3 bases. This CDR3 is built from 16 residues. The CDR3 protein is CASHLQGSMNNQPQHF. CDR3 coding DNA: TGTGCCAGCCACCTACAGGGGAGTATGAACAATCAGCCCCAGCATTTT.

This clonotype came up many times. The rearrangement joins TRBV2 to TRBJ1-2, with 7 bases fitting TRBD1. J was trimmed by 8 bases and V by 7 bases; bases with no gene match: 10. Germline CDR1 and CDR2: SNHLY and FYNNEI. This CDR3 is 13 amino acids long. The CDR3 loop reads CASIIEQGKGYTF. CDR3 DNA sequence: TGTGCCAGCATAATCGAACAGGGGAAGGGCTACACCTTC.

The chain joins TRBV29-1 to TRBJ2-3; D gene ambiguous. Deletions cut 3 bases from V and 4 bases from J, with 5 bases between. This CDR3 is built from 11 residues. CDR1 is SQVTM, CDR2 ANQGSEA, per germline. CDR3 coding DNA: TGCAGCGTTGACAGGCCAGATACGCAGTATTTT. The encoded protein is CSVDRPDTQYF.

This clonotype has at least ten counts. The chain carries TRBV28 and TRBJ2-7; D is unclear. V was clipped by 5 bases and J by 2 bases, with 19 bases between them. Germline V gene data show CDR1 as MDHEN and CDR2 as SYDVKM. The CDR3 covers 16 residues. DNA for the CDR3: TGTGCCAGCAGTACCAAAGTGGGCTATAGAACCTACGAGCAGTACTTC. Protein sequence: CASSTKVGYRTYEQYF.

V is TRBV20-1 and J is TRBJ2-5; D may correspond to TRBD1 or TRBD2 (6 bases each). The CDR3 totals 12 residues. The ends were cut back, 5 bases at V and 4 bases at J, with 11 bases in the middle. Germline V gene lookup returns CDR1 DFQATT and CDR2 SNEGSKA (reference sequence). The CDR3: CSALGGGETQYF. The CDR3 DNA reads TGCAGTGCTTTAGGAGGGGGAGAGACCCAGTACTTC.

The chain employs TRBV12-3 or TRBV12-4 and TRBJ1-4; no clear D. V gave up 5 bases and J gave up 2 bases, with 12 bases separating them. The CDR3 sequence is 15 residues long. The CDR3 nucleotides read TGTGCCAGCAGTATACACGACGCCACTAATGAAAAACTGTTTTTT. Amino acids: CASSIHDATNEKLFF.

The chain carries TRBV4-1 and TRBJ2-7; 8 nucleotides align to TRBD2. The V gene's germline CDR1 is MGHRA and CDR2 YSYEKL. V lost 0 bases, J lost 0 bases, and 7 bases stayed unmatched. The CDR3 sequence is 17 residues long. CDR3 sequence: CASSQEGSGSRSYEQYF. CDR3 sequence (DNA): TGCGCCAGCAGCCAAGAGGGCAGCGGGAGCCGCTCCTACGAGCAGTACTTC.

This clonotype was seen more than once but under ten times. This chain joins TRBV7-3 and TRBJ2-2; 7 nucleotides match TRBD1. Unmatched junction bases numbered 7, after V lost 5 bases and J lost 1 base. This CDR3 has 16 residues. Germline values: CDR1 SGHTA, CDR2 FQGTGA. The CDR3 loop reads CASSPIGGGNTGELFF. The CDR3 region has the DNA TGTGCCAGCAGCCCGATAGGGGGCGGGAACACCGGGGAGCTGTTTTTT. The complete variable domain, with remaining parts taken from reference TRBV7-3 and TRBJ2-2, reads GAGVSQTPSNKVTEKGKYVELRCDPISGHTALYWYRQSLGQGPEFLIYFQGTGAADDSGLPNDRFFAVRPEGSVSTLKIQRTERGDSAVYLCASSPIGGGNTGELFFGEGSRLTVL.

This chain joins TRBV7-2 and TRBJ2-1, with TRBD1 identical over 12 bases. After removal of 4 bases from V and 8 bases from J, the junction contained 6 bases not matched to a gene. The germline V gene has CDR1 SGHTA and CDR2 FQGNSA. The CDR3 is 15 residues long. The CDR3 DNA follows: TGTGCCAGCAGCTGGGGACAGGGGGCCCGCGATGAGCAGTTCTTC. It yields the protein CASSWGQGARDEQFF.

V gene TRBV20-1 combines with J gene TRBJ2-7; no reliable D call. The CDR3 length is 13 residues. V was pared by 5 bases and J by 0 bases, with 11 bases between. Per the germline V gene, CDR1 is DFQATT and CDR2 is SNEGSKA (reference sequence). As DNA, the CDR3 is TGCAGTGCTGAGTGGGGTGACTCCTACGAGCAGTACTTC. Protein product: CSAEWGDSYEQYF.

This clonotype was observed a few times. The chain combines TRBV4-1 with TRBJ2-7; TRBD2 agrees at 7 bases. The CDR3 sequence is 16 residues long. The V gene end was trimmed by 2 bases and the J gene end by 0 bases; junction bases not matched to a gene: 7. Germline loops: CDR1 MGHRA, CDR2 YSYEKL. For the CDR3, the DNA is TGCGCCAGCAGCCAACGACTAGCTCAGAGCTCCTACGAGCAGTACTTC. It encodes CASSQRLAQSSYEQYF.

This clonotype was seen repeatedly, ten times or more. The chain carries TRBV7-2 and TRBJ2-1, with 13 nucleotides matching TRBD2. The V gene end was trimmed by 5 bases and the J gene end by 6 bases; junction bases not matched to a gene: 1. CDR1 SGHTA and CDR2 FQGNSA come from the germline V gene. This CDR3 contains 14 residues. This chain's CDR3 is CASSRLAGGNEQFF. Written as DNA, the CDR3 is TGTGCCAGCAGCCGACTAGCGGGAGGCAATGAGCAGTTCTTC.

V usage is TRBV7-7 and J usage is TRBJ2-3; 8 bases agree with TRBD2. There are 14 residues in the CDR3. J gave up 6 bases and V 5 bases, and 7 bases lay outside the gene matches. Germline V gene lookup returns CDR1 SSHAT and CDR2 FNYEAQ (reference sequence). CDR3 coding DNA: TGTGCCAGCAGCCGGGGGGGGTCGGCGGATACGCAGTATTTT. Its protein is CASSRGGSADTQYF.

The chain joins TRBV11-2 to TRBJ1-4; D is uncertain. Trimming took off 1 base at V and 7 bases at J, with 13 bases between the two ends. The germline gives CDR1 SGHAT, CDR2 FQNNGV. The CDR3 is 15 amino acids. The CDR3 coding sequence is TGTGCCAGCAGCTTAGTGTCGGGAGTGGGTGAAAAACTGTTTTTT. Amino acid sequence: CASSLVSGVGEKLFF.

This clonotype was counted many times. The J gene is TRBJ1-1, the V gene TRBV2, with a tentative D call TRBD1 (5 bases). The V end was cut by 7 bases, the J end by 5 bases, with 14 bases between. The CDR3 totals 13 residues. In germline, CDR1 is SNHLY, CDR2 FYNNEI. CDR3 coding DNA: TGTGCCAGCACGGGGGGACCCGATACTGAAGCTTTCTTT. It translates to CASTGGPDTEAFF.

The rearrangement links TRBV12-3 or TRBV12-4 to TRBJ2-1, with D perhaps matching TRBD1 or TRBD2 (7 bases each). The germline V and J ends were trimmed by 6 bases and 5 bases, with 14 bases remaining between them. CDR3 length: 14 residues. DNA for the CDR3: TGTGCCAGCAGACAGGGGAGGGGGAACAATGAGCAGTTCTTC. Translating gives CASRQGRGNNEQFF.

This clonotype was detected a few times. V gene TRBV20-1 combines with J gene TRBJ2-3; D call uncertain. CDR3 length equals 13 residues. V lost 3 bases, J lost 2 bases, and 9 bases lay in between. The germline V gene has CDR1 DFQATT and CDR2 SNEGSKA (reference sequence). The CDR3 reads CSASGQHTDTQYF. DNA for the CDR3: TGCAGTGCTAGCGGGCAGCACACAGATACGCAGTATTTT.

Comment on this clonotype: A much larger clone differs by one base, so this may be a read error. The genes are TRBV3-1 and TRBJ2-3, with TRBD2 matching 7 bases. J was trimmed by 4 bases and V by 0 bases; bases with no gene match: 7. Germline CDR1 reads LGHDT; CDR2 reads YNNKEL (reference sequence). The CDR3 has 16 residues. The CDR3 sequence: CASSQDGGGLPDTQYF. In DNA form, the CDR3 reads TGTGCCAGCAGCCAAGATGGGGGAGGGCTTCCAGATACGCAGTATTTT.

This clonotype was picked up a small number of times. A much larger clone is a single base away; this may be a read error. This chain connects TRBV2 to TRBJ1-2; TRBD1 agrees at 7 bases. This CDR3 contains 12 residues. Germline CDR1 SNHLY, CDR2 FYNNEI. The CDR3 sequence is CASRGDSYSYTF. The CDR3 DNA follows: TGTGCCAGCAGGGGGGACAGCTATAGCTACACCTTC.

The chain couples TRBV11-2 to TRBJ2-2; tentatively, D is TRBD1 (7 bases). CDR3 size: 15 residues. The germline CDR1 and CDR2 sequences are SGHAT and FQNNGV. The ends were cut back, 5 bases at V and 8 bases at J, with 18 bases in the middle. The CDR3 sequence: CASSPGGSFGGELFF. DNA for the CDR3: TGTGCCAGCAGCCCAGGGGGGAGTTTTGGGGGGGAGCTGTTTTTT.